What follows is one T cell receptor (beta chain) and its context. At one boundary the junction diverges from the germline segment, which might be a read error. The sample holds other DNA sequences that translate to the same CDR3. The sample is drawn from a study of cytomegalovirus exposure and HLA in healthy donors. Germline values: CDR1 MNHNS, CDR2 SASEGT. The CDR3 extends over 17 amino acids. A multiplex PCR was run with 60 Vbeta primers and 13 Jbeta primers. In the original analysis: Later, roughly 77 million unique TCR beta chains were counted in an analysis, and 8.5 million to 13 million of them were shared. Sequenced by immunoSEQ multiplex PCR; TCRdb stores in-frame clones only, minus some. V, J and clone size are taken as reported in that table, and D and trimming were inferred from the DNA itself. The repertoire holds over 65,000 clones, with approximately 72% as singletons.

This chain joins TRBV6-1 and TRBJ2-3, with a tentative D call TRBD1 (6 bases). Sequencing was carried out using PBMCs. This TCR came from a woman between 25 and 40 years old in good health and CMV-seropositive. The CDR3 loop is CASSEPTGFLSTDTQYF. The CDR3 DNA sequence: TGCGCCAGCAGTGAACCTACAGGGTTTCTTAGCACAGATACGCAGTATTTT.